The sequence of this TCR beta chain was determined in a study of blood T cell repertoires in COVID-19. About the research overall: Spain, Italy and the United States supplied samples that represented acute and convalescent COVID-19. Nucleic acid was either cDNA or gDNA, and it came from T cells, B-cell-depleted T cells, or PBMCs.

In the source study's methods: Nucleated cell counts were estimated from reference gene primer amplification. Generated by immunoSEQ multiplex PCR, the TCRdb table keeps only in-frame clones and is missing some. V, J and clone size reflect that table, while D and trimming were determined from the DNA. The table has more than 20,000 clones, approximately 90% seen once. V lost 0 bases and J lost 4; bases outside the gene matches: 10. The V gene's germline CDR1 is MNHNS and CDR2 SASEGT. The CDR3 is made up of 17 amino acids. The receptor was derived from a human donor in a cohort sampled during active COVID-19. This chain joins TRBV6-1 and TRBJ1-2, with 8 bases lining up with TRBD1. Material for sequencing was peripheral blood. CDR3 in amino acids: CASSEAAGGANLYGYTF. The CDR3 region has the DNA TGTGCCAGCAGTGAAGCGGCAGGGGGCGCAAACCTCTATGGCTACACCTTC.